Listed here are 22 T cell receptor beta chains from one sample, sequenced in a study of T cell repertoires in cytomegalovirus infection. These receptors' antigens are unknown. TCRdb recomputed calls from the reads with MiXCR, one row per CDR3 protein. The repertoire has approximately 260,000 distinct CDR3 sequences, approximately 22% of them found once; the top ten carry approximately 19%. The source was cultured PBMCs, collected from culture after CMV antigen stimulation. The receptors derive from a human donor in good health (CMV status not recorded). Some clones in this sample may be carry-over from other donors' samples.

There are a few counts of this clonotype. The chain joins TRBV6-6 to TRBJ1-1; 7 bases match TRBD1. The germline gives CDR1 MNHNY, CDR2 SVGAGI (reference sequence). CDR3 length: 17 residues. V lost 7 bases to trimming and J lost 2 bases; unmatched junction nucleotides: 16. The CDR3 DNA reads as TGTGCCAGCAACCCCTACAGGGGCCTTACACAAAACACTGAAGCTTTCTTT. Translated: CASNPYRGLTQNTEAFF.

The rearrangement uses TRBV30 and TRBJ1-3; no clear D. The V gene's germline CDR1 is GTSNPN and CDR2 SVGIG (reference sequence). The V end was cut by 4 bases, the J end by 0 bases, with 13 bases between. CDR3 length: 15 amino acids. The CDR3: CAWNPGRSSGNTIYF. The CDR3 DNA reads TGTGCCTGGAACCCCGGGAGAAGCTCTGGAAACACCATATATTTT.

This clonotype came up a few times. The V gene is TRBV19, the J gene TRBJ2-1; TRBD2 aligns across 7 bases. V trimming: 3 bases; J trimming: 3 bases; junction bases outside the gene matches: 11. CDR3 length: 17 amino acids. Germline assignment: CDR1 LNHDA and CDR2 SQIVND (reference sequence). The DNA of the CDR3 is TGTGCCAGTAGTATGGATAGGGCTAGCGGTTTCTACAATGAGCAGTTCTTC. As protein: CASSMDRASGFYNEQFF.

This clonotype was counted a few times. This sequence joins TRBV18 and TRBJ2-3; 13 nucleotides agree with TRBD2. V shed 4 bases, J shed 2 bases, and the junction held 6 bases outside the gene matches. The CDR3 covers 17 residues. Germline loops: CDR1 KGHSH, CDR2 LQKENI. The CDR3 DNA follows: TGTGCCAGCTCACACAGACTAGCGGGAGGACCCACAGATACGCAGTATTTT. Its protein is CASSHRLAGGPTDTQYF. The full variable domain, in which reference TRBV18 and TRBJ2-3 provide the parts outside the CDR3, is NAGVMQNPRHLVRRRGQEARLRCSPMKGHSHVYWYRQLPEEGLKFMVYLQKENIIDESGMPKERFSAEFPKEGPSILRIQQVVRGDSAAYFCASSHRLAGGPTDTQYFGPGTRLTVL.

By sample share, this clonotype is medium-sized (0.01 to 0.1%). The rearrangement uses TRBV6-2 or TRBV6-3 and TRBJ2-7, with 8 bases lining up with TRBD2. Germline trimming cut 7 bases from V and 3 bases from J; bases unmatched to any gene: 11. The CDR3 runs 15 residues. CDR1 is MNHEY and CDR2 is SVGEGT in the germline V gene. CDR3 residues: CASTPGTRRDYEQYV. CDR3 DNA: TGTGCCAGCACGCCAGGGACTAGGAGGGACTACGAGCAGTACGTC.

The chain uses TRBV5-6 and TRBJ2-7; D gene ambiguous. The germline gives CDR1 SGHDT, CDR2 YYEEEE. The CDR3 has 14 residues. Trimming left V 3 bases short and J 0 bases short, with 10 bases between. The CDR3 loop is CASSSMTSSYEQYV. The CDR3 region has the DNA TGTGCCAGCAGCTCGATGACGAGCTCCTACGAGCAGTACGTC.

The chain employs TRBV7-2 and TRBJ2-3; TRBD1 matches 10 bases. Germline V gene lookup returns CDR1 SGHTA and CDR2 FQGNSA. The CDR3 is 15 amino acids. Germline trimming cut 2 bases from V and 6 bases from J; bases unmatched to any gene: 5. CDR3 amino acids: CASSLPGQGSDTQYF. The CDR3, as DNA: TGTGCCAGCAGCTTACCGGGACAGGGGTCGGATACGCAGTATTTT.

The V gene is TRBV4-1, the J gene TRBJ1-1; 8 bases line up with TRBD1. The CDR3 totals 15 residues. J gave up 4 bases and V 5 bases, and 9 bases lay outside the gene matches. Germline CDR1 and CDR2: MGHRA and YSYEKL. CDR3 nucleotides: TGCGCCAGCAGCGCTGGACAGGGTCCGAGCACTGAAGCTTTCTTT. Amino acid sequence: CASSAGQGPSTEAFF.

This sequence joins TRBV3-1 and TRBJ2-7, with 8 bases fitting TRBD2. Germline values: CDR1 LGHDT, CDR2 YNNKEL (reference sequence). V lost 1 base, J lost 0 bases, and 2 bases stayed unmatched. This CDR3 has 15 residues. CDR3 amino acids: CASSQAGGSSYEQYF. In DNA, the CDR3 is TGTGCCAGCAGCCAAGCGGGAGGGAGCTCCTACGAGCAGTACTTC.

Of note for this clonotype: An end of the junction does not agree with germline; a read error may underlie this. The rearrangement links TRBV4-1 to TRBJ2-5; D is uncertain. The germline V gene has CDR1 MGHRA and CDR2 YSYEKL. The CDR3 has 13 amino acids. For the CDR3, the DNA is TGTGCCAGCAGCCAGCGACTTGGAGAGACCCAGTACTTC. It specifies CASSQRLGETQYF.

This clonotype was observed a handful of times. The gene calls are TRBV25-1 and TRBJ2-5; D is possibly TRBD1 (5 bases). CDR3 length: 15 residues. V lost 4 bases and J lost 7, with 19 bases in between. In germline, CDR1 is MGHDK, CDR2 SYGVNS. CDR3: CASSGRFQGFGTQYF. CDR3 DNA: TGTGCCAGCAGTGGGCGCTTCCAGGGATTCGGGACCCAGTACTTC.

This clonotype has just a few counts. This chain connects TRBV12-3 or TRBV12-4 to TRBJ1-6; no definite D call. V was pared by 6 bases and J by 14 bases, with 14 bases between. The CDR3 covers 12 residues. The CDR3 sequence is CASRLQYSSLHF. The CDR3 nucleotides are TGTGCCAGCAGACTTCAATACTCATCCCTCCACTTT.

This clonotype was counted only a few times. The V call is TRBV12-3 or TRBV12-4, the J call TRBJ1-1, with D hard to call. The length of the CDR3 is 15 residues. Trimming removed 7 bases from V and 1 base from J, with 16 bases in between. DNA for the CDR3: TGTGCCAGCACCCTAGATCGACTTAGGAACACTGAAGCTTTCTTT. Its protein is CASTLDRLRNTEAFF.

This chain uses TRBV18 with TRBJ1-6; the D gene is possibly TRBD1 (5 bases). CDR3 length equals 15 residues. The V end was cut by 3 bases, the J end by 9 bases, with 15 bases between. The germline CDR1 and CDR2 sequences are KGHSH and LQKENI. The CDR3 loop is CASSPPGTWGSPLHF. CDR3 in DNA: TGTGCCAGCTCACCCCCCGGGACTTGGGGTTCACCCCTCCACTTT.

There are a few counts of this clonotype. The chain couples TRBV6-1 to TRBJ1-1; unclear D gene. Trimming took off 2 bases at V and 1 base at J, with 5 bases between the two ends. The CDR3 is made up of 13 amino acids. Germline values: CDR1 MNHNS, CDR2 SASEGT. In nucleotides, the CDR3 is TGTGCCAGCAGTGAACGGGCGAACACTGAAGCTTTCTTT. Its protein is CASSERANTEAFF.

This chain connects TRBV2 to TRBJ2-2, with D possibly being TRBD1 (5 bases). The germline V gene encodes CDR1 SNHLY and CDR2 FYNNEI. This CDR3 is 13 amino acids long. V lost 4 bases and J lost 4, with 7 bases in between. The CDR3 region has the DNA TGTGCCAGCAGTGTTCAGGGCACCGGGGAGCTGTTTTTT. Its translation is CASSVQGTGELFF.

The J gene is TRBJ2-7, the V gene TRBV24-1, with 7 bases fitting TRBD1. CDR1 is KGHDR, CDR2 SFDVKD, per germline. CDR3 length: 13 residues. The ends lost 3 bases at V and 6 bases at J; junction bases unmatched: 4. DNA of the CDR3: TGTGCCACCAGTGATCGGGGACAGTCCGAGCAGTACTTC. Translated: CATSDRGQSEQYF.

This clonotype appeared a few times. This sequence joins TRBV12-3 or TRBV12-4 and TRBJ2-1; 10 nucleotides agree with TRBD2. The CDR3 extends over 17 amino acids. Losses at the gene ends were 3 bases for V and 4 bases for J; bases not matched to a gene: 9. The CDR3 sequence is CASSFRGDSGGYNEQFF. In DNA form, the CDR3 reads TGTGCCAGCAGTTTCCGTGGTGATAGCGGGGGGTACAATGAGCAGTTCTTC.

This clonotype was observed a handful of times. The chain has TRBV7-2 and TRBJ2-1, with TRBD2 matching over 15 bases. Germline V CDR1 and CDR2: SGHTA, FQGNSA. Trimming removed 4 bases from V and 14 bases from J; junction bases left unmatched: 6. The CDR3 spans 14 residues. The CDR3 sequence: CASSSGLAGGPEFF. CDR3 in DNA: TGTGCCAGCAGCTCTGGACTAGCGGGAGGGCCGGAGTTCTTC. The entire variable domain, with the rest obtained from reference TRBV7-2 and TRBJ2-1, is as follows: GAGVSQSPSNKVTEKGKDVELRCDPISGHTALYWYRQSLGQGLEFLIYFQGNSAPDKSGLPSDRFSAERTGGSVSTLTIQRTQQEDSAVYLCASSSGLAGGPEFFGPGTRLTVL.

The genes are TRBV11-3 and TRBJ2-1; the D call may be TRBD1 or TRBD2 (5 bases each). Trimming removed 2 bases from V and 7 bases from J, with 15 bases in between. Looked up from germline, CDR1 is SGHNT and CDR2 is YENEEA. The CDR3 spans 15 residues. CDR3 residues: CASSLSASEGNEQFF. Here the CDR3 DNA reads TGTGCCAGCAGCTTATCTGCCTCAGAGGGGAATGAGCAGTTCTTC.

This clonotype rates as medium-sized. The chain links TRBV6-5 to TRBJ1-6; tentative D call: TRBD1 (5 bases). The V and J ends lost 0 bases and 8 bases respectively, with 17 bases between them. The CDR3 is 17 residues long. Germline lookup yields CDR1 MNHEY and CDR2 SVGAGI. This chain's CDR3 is CASSYSGGESGYSPLHF. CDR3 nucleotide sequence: TGTGCCAGCAGTTACTCTGGGGGGGAGAGTGGATATTCACCCCTCCACTTT.

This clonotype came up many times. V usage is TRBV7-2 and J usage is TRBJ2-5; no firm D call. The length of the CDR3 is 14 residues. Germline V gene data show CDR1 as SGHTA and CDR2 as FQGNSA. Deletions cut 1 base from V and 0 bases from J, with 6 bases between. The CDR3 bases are TGTGCCAGCAGCTTAGGACGGAACCAAGAGACCCAGTACTTC. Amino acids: CASSLGRNQETQYF.